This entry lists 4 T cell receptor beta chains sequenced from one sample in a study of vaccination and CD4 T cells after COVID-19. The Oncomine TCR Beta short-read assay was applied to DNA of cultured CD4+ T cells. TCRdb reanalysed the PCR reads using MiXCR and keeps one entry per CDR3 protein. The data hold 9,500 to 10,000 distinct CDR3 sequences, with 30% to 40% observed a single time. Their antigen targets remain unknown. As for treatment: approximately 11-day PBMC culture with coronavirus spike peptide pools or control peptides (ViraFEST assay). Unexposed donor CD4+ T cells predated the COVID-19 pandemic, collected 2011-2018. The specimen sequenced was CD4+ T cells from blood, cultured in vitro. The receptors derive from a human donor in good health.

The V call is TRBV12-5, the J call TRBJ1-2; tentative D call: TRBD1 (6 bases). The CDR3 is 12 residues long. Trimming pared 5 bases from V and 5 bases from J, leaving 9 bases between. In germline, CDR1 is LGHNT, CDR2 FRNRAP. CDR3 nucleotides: TGTGCTAGTGGTATGACAGGTTATGGCTACACCTTC. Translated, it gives CASGMTGYGYTF.

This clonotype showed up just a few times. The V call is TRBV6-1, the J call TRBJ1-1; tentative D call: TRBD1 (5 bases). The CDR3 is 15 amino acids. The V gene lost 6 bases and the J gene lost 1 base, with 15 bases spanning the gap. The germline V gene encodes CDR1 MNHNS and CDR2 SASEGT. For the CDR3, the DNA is TGTGCCAGCAGGACCCCAGGGAGGGAGAACACTGAAGCTTTCTTT. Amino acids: CASRTPGRENTEAFF.

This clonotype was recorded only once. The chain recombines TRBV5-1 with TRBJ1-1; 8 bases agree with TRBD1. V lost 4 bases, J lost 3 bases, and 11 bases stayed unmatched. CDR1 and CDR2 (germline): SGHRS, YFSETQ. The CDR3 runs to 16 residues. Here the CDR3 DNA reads TGCGCCAGCAGCCCGGCCGGACAGGGATCAGACACTGAAGCTTTCTTT. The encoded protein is CASSPAGQGSDTEAFF.

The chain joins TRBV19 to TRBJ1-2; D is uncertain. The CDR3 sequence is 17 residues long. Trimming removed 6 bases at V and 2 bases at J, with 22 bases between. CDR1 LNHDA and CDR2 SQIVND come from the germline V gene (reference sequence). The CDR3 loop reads CASSIAGRIGVNYGYTF. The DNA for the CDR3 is TGTGCCAGTAGCATTGCGGGCCGGATAGGAGTAAACTATGGCTACACCTTC.